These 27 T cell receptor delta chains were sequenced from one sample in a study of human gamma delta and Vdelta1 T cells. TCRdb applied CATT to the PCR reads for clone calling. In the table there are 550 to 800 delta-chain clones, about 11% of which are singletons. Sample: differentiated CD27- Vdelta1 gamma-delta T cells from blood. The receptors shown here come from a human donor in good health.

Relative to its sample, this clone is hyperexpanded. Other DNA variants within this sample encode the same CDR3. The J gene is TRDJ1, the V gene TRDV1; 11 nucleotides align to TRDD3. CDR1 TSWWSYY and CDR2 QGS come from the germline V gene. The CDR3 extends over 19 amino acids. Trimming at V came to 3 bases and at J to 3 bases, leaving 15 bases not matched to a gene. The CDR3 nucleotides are TGTGCTCTTGGGGAGAGCGCCCTCCTACGCTGGGGGATACCCGATAAACTCATCTTT. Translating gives CALGESALLRWGIPDKLIF.

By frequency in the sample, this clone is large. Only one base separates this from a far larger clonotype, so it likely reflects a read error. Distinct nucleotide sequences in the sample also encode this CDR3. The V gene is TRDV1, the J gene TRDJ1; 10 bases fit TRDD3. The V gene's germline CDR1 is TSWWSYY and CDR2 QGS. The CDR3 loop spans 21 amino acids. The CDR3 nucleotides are TGTGCCCTTGGGAACTACCTTCACTTCTATCGGGGGATACGGGGAGCCGATAAACTCATCTTT. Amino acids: CALGNYLHFYRGIRGADKLIF.

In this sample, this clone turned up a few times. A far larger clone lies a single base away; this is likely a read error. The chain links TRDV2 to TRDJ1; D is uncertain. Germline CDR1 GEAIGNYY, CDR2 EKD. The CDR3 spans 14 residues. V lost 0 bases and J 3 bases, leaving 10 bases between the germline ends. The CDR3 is CACDTWESPDKLIF. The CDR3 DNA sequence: TGTGCCTGTGACACCTGGGAATCCCCCGATAAACTCATCTTT.

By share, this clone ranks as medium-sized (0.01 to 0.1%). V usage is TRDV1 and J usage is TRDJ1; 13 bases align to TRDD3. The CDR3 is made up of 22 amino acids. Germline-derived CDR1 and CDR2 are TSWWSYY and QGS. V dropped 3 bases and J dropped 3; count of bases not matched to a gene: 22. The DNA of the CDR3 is TGTGCTCTTGGGGACATAGCTCGGCCTTCCTACTGGGGGATACGGGGAGCCGATAAACTCATCTTT. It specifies CALGDIARPSYWGIRGADKLIF.

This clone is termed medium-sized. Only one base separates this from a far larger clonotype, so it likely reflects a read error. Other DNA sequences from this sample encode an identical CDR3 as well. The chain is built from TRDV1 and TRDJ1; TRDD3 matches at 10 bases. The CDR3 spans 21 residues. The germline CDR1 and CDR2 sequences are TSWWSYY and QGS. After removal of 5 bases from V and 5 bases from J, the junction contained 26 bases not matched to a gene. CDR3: CALGNYLHFYRGIRGADKLIF. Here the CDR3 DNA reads TGTGCTCTTGGGAACTACCTTCACTTCTATCGGGGGATACGGGGAGCTGATAAACTCATCTTT.

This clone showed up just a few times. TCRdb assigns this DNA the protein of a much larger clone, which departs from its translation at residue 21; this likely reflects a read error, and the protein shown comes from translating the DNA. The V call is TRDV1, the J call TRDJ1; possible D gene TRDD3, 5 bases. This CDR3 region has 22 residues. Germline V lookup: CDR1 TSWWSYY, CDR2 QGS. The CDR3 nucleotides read TGTGCTCTTGGGGAACTGGAGTCCAAACGATGGGGAGGGGGTAGGAGAACCGATAAACTCACCTTT. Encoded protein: CALGELESKRWGGGRRTDKLTF.

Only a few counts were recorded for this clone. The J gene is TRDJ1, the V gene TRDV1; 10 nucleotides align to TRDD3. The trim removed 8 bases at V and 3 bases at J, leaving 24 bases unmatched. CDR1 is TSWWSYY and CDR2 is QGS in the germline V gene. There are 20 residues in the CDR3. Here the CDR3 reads CALQILPKIRGIRGADKLIF. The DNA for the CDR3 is TGTGCTCTTCAAATCCTTCCTAAGATCCGGGGGATACGGGGAGCCGATAAACTCATCTTT.

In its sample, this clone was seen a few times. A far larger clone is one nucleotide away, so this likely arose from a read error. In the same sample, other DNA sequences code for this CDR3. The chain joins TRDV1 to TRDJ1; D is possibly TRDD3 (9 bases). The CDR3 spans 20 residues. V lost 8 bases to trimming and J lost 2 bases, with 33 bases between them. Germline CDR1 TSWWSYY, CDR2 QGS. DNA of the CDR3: TGTGCTCTTCAAATCCTTCCTAAGATCCGGGGGATACCGGGTACCGATAAACTCATCTTT. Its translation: CALQILPKIRGIPGTDKLIF.

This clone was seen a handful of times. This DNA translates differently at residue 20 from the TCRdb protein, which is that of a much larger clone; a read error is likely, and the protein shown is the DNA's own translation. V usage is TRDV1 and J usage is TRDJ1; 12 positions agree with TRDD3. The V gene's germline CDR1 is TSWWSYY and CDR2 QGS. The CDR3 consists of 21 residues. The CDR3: CALGVGPVLAWGIRHTDKLTF. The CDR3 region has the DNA TGTGCTCTTGGGGTTGGCCCTGTCTTAGCCTGGGGGATACGGCACACCGATAAACTCACCTTT.

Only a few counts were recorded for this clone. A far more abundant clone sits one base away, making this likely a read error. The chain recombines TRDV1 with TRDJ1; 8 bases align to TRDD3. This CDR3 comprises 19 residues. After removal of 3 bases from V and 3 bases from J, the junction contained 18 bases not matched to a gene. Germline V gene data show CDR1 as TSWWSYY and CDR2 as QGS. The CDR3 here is CALGESALLRWGTPDKLIF. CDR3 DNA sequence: TGTGCTCTTGGGGAGAGCGCCCTCCTACGCTGGGGGACACCCGATAAACTCATCTTT.

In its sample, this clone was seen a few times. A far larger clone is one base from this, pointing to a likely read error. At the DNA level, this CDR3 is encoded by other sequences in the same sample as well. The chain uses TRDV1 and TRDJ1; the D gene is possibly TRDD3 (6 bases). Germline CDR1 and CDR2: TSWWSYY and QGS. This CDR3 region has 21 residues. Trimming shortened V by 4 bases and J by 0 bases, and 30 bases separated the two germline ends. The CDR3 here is CALGVGPVLAWGIRHTDKLIF. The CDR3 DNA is TGTGCTCTTGGGGTTGGCCCTGTCTTAGCCTGGGGTATACGGCACACCGATAAACTCATCTTT.

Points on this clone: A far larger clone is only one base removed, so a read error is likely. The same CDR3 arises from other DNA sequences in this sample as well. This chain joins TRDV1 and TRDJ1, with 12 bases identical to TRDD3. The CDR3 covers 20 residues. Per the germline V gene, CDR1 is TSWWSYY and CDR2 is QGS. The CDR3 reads CALGGRGRYWGILRSDKLIF. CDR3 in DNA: TGTGCACTTGGGGGACGCGGTCGGTACTGGGGGATACTAAGATCCGATAAACTCATCTTT.

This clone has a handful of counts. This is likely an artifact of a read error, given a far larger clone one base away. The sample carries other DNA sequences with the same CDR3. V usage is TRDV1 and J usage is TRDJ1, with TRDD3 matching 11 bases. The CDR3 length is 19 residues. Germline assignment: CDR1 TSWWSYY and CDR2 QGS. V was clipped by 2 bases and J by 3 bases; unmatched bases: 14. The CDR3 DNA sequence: TGTGCTCTTGGGGAAAGCGCCCTCCTACGCTGGGGGATACCCGATAAACTCATCTTT. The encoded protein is CALGESALLRWGIPDKLIF.

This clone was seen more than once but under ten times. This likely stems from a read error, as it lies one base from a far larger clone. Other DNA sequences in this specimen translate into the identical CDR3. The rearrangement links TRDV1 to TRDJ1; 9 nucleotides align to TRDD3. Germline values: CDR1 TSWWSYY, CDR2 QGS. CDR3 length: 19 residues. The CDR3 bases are TGTGCTCTTGGGGAACAGTCGTACCCGTGGGGGATAAACACCGATAAGCTCATCTTT. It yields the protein CALGEQSYPWGINTDKLIF.

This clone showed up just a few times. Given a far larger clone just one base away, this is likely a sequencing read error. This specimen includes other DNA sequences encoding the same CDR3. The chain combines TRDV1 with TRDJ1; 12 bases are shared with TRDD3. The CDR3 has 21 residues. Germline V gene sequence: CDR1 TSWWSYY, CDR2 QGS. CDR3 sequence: CALGVGPVLAWGIRHTDKLIF. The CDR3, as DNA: TGTGCTCTAGGGGTTGGCCCTGTCTTAGCCTGGGGGATACGGCACACCGATAAACTCATCTTT.

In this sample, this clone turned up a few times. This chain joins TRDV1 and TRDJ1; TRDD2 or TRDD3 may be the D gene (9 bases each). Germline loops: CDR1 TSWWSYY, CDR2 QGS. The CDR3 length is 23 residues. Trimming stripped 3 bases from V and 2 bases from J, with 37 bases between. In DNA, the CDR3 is TGTGCTCTTGGGGACATAGCTCGGCCTTCCTACTGGGGGAAACGAACTACAACCGATAAACTCATCTTT. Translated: CALGDIARPSYWGKRTTTDKLIF.

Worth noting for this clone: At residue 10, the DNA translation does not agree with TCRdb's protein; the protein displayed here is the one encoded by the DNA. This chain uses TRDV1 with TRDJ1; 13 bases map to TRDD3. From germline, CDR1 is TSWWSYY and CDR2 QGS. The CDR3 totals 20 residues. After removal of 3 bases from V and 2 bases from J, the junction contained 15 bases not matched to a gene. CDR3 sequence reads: CALGESALLHWGIRTDKLIF. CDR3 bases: TGTGCTCTTGGGGAGAGCGCCCTCCTACACTGGGGGATACGTACCGATAAACTCATCTTT.

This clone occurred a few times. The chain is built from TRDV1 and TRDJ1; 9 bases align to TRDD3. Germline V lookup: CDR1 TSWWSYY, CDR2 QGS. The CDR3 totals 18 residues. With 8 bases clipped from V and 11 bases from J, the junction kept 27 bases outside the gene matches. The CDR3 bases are TGTGCTCTTAGGGCCCGGTGCTCCTCCCGCTGGGGATACGCGGGCCTCATCTTT. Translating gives CALRARCSSRWGYAGLIF.

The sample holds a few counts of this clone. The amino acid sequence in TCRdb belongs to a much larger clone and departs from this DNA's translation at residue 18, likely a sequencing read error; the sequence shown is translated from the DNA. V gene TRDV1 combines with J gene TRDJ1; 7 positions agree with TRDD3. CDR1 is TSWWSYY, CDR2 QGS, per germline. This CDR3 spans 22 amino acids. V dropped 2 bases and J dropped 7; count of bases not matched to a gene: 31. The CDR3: CALGENSDPVRDTLNWGGKLIF. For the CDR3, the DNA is TGTGCTCTTGGGGAAAACTCCGATCCCGTGAGGGATACCCTCAATTGGGGCGGTAAACTCATCTTT.

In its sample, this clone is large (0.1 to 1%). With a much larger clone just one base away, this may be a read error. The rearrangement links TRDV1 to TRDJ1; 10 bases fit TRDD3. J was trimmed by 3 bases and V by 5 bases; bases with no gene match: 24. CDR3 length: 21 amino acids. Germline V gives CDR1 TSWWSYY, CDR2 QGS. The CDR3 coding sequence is TGTGCTCTTGGGCACTACCTTCACTTCTATCGGGGGATACGGGGAGCCGATAAACTCATCTTT. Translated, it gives CALGHYLHFYRGIRGADKLIF.

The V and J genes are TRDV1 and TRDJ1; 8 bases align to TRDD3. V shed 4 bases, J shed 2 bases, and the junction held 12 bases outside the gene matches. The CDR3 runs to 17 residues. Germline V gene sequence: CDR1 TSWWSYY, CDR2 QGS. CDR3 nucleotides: TGTGCTCTTGGGGGAGTCTACTGTGGGATACGTACCGATAAACTCATCTTT. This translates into CALGGVYCGIRTDKLIF.

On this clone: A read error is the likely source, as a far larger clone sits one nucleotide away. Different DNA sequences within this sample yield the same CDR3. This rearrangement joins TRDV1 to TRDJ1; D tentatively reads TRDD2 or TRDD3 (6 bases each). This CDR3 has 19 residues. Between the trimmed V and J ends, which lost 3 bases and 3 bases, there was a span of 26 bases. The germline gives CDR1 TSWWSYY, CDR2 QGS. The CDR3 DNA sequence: TGTGCTCTTGGGGAGAGCGCCCTCCTACGCTGGGGAATACCCGATAAACTCATCTTT. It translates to CALGESALLRWGIPDKLIF.

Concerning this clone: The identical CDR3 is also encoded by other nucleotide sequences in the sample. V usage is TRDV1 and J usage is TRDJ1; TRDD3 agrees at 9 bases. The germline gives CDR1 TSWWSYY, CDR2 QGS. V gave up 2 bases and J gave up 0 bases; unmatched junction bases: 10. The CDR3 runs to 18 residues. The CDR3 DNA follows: TGTGCTCTTGGGGAATGCAAAAGGGGGATACCCTACACCGATAAACTCATCTTT. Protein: CALGECKRGIPYTDKLIF.

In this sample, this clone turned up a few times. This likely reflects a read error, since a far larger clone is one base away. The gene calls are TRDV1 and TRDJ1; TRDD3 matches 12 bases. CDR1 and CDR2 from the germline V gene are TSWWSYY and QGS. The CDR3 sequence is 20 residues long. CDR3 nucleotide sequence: TGTGCTCTTGGGGGACGCGGTCGGTACTGGGGGATACTAAGATCCGATAAACTCACCTTT. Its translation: CALGGRGRYWGILRSDKLTF.

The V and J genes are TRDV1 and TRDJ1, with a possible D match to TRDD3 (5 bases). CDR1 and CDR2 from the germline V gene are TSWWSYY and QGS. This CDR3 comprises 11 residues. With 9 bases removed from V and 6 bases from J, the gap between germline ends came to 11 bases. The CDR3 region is CALTLGYKLIF. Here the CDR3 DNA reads TGTGCTCTGACATTGGGGTATAAACTCATCTTT.

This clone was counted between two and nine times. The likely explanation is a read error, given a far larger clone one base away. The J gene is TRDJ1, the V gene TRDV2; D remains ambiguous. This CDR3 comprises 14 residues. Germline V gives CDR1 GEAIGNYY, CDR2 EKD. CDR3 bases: TGTGCCTGTGACACCTGGGAATCCACCAATAAACTCATCTTT. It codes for CACDTWESTNKLIF.

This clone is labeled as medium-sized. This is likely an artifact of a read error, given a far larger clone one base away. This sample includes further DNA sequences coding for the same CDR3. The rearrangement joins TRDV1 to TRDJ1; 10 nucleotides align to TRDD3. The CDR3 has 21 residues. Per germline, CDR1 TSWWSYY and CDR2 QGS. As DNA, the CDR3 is TGTGCTCTTGGGAACTACCTTCACTTCTATCGGGGGATACGGGGAGCCGATAAGCTCATCTTT. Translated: CALGNYLHFYRGIRGADKLIF.